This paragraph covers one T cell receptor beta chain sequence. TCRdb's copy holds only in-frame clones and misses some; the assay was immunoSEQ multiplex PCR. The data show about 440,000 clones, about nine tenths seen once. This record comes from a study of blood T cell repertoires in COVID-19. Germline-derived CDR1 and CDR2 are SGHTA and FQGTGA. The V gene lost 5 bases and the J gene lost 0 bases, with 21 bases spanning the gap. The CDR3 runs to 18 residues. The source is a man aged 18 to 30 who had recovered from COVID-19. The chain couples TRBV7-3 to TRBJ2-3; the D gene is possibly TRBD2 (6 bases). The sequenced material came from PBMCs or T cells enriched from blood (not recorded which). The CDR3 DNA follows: TGTGCCAGCAGCCCAAAAGGGGTCGGAGGGACTAGCACAGATACGCAGTATTTT. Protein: CASSPKGVGGTSTDTQYF.